Listed below are T cell receptor beta chains from one sample, sequenced in a study of cytomegalovirus exposure and HLA in healthy donors. The repertoire was sequenced with immunoSEQ multiplex PCR; TCRdb's copy has only in-frame clones and lacks some. The table shows around 100,000 clones, with around 80% occurring only once. Input material: PBMCs. These receptors originate from a woman aged 40 to 49 in good health and CMV-seronegative. Each CDR3 is given with its conserved first and last residue. The D gene is left open where the match is weak. Clone size, where shown, is once, few, many, or a class for clones that have expanded.

D | size | J | V | DNA | CDR3
. | . | TRBJ2-7 | TRBV5-1 | TGCGCCAGCAGCTTAACAGGCCTGGGGTACGAGCAGTACTTC | CASSLTGLGYEQYF
. | . | TRBJ2-1 | TRBV11-2 | TGTGCCAGCAGCTTAGGGGGGGATGAGCAGTTCTTC | CASSLGGDEQFF
TRBD1 | . | TRBJ1-1 | TRBV7-9 | TGTGCCAGCAGCTTATCGGGACAGGGAGCTTTCTTT | CASSLSGQGAFF
. | . | TRBJ1-2 | TRBV29-1 | TGCAGCGTTGATCGAGGGGGCTACACCTTC | CSVDRGGYTF
. | . | TRBJ2-5 | TRBV19 | TGTGCCAGTAGTCCATACCGACAGGTAGAGACCCAGTACTTC | CASSPYRQVETQYF
. | . | TRBJ2-2 | TRBV12-5 | TGTGCTAGTGGCCTCGGGGTTAAGGAGAGGATCGGGGCCGGGGAGCTGTTTTTT | CASGLGVKERIGAGELFF
TRBD1 | . | TRBJ1-1 | TRBV9 | TGTGCCAGCAGCACGAAGATGGACAGGGGGCTAAACACTGAAGCTTTCTTT | CASSTKMDRGLNTEAFF
TRBD1 | . | TRBJ1-4 | TRBV5-1 | TGCGCCAGCAGCTTGGCACAGGGGGCTGGTAGGGAAAAACTGTTTTTT | CASSLAQGAGREKLFF
TRBD2 | . | TRBJ2-3 | TRBV11-2 | TGTGCCAGCAGCTTAATTAGCGGGAGGGTGACAGATACGCAGTATTTT | CASSLISGRVTDTQYF
. | . | TRBJ1-6 | TRBV6-5 | TGTGCCAGCAGTTACGGGGCCAATTCACCCCTCCACTTT | CASSYGANSPLHF
TRBD1 | . | TRBJ1-5 | TRBV7-2 | TGTGCCAGCAGCCTGGGGACAGGAGAAAATCAGCCCCAGCATTTT | CASSLGTGENQPQHF
TRBD2 | . | TRBJ2-5 | TRBV4-1 | TGCGCCAGCAGCCCTATAGCGGGGGAGCAAGAGACCCAGTACTTC | CASSPIAGEQETQYF
TRBD2 | . | TRBJ2-3 | TRBV5-6 | TGTGCCAGCAGCTTGACTGCCCGACTAGCCGGTTTTGATACGCAGTATTTT | CASSLTARLAGFDTQYF
. | . | TRBJ1-3 | TRBV19 | TGTGCCAGTAGTATACGACACTCTGGAAACACCATATATTTT | CASSIRHSGNTIYF
TRBD1 | . | TRBJ2-3 | TRBV5-6 | TGTGCCAGCAGTCTCCGGGACAGGGGGCGGGCAGATACGCAGTATTTT | CASSLRDRGRADTQYF
TRBD1 | . | TRBJ2-3 | TRBV19 | TGTGCCAGTAGTCCGGGGACAGGGGACCTAGTCCAGGCCTCCACAGATACGCAGTATTTT | CASSPGTGDLVQASTDTQYF
. | . | TRBJ1-2 | TRBV6-6 | TGTGCCAGCAGTCGCGACAGAGATAACTATGGCTACACCTTC | CASSRDRDNYGYTF
TRBD1 | . | TRBJ1-1 | TRBV27 | TGTGCCAGCAGCCCCCGTGGACAGGGGAACACTGAAGCTTTCTTT | CASSPRGQGNTEAFF
. | few | TRBJ1-3 | TRBV27 | TGTGCCAGCAGTTTAATGCGAGGAGGAAACACCATATATTTT | CASSLMRGGNTIYF
TRBD1 | once | TRBJ2-1 | TRBV10-1 | TGCGCCAGCAGTGAAAACAGGGGGCCAGGCTACAATGAGCAGTTCTTC | CASSENRGPGYNEQFF
. | . | TRBJ1-4 | TRBV19 | TGTGCCAGTAGTCCAGGGGTAGCTAATGAAAAACTGTTTTTT | CASSPGVANEKLFF
. | . | TRBJ2-2 | TRBV4-1 | TGCGCCAGCAGCCAAGATTTTGGGGCAAACACCGGGGAGCTGTTTTTT | CASSQDFGANTGELFF
TRBD1 | . | TRBJ2-5 | TRBV19 | TGTGCCAGTAGTATAGCCTGGGACAGGTCGAGAGAGACCCAGTACTTC | CASSIAWDRSRETQYF
. | . | TRBJ2-7 | TRBV19 | TGTGCCAGTAGTAATGAGCGAATCGGCGAGCAGTACTTC | CASSNERIGEQYF
. | . | TRBJ1-5 | TRBV7-2 | TGTGCCAGCAGCCGGGCCGGACAGAACCAGCATTTT | CASSRAGQNQHF